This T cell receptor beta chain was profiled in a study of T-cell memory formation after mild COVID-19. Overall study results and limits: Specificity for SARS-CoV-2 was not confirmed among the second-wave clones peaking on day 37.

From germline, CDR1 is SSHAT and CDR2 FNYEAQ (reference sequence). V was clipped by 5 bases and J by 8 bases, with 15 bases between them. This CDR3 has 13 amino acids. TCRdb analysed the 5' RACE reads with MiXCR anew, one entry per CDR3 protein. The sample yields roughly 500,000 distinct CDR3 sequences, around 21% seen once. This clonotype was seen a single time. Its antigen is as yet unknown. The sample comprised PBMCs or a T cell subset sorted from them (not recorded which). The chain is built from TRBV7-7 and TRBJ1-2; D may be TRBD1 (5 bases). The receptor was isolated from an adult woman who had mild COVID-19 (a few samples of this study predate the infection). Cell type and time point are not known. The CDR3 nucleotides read TGTGCCAGCAGCCTAGACAGCTCTCTGGGCTACACCTTC. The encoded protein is CASSLDSSLGYTF. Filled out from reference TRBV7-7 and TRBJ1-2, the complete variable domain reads GAGVSQSPRYKVTKRGQDVTLRCDPISSHATLYWYQQALGQGPEFLTYFNYEAQPDKSGLPSDRFSAERPEGSISTLTIQRTEQRDSAMYRCASSLDSSLGYTFGSGTRLTVV.